The 32 T cell receptor beta chains listed next were all sequenced from one sample in a study of cytomegalovirus exposure and HLA in healthy donors. 13 Jbeta primers and 60 Vbeta primers were used for the PCR. Clones were read by immunoSEQ multiplex PCR, and TCRdb kept only the in-frame ones, dropping some. The sample holds some 78,000 clones, around 70% seen once. Sequencing was carried out using PBMCs. These receptors came from a woman in her thirties or forties in good health and CMV-seropositive.

This clone occurred once. The V gene is TRBV15, the J gene TRBJ1-2, with TRBD1 matching over 7 bases. CDR3 length: 13 amino acids. With 6 bases clipped from V and 3 bases from J, the junction kept 4 bases outside the gene matches. CDR1 and CDR2 from the germline V gene are LNHNV and YYDKDF (reference sequence). This chain's CDR3 is CATRETGYYGYTF. DNA for the CDR3: TGTGCCACCAGAGAGACAGGGTACTATGGCTACACCTTC.

This clone has just a few counts. The DNA for the CDR3 is TGTGCCAGCAGTCCATCCTCCTACAATGAGCAGTTCTTC. Its protein product is CASSPSSYNEQFF. The V and J genes are TRBV4-2 and TRBJ2-1; D call uncertain. The CDR3 is 13 amino acids. Deletions cut 6 bases from V and 0 bases from J, with 6 bases between. CDR1 is LGHNA, CDR2 YNFKEQ, per germline.

This clone is a singleton in its sample. This chain uses TRBV6-1 with TRBJ1-2, with 9 positions matching TRBD1. Germline CDR1 is MNHNS and CDR2 is SASEGT. The CDR3 totals 13 residues. V shed 5 bases, J shed 7 bases, and the junction held 5 bases outside the gene matches. CDR3 sequence (DNA): TGTGCCAGCAGTCTCGGACAGGGGATTGGCTACACCTTC. This sequence encodes CASSLGQGIGYTF.

The rearrangement uses TRBV18 and TRBJ2-5, with D tentatively TRBD1 (5 bases). The DNA end is more similar to TRBJ2-7, so the J call may be wrong. Germline CDR1 and CDR2: KGHSH and LQKENI. This CDR3 is 17 amino acids long. The CDR3 DNA follows: TGTGCCAGCTCACCACCACGTGGGGCAGAGGCATCCTACGAGCAGTACTTC. Amino acid sequence: CASSPPRGAEASYEQYF.

The genes are TRBV25-1 and TRBJ1-1; D is perhaps TRBD1 (6 bases). V lost 10 bases, J lost 1 base, and 13 bases lay in between. From germline, CDR1 is MGHDK and CDR2 SYGVNS. The CDR3 is 13 residues long. DNA of the CDR3: TGTGCCACCCCGGGGGGGGCGAACACTGAAGCTTTCTTT. Translation: CATPGGANTEAFF.

The rearrangement links TRBV21-1 to TRBJ2-3; the table gives TRBD2 as D, unverified against the DNA. TRBV21-1 is labeled a pseudogene. The CDR3 runs 16 residues. The CDR3 loop is CASSKQASGDTDTQYF. CDR3 coding DNA: TGTGCCAGCAGCAAGCAAGCTAGCGGGGACACAGATACGCAGTATTTT.

This clone was observed a single time. This rearrangement joins TRBV7-9 to TRBJ2-3; TRBD1 might be the D (5 bases). Trimming left V 6 bases short and J 1 base short, with 14 bases between. Germline V gives CDR1 SEHNR, CDR2 FQNEAQ (reference sequence). The CDR3 is 15 residues long. In nucleotides, the CDR3 is TGTGCCAGCAGACCGCAGGGTGTTCGCACAGATACGCAGTATTTT. This encodes CASRPQGVRTDTQYF.

V usage is TRBV12-5 and J usage is TRBJ1-4; 11 bases line up with TRBD1. The length of the CDR3 is 16 residues. CDR1 is LGHNT and CDR2 is FRNRAP in the germline V gene. The ends lost 0 bases at V and 8 bases at J; junction bases unmatched: 5. In DNA form, the CDR3 reads TGTGCTAGTGGTTTGGTGTCCGGGACAGGGGGGGAAAAACTGTTTTTT. It specifies CASGLVSGTGGEKLFF.

This chain links TRBV5-6 with TRBJ1-4, with 8 bases matching TRBD1. Trimming at V came to 7 bases and at J to 0 bases, leaving 2 bases not matched to a gene. CDR3 length: 14 residues. Germline assignment: CDR1 SGHDT and CDR2 YYEEEE. CDR3 protein: CASGDRPTNEKLFF. The CDR3 nucleotides read TGTGCCAGCGGGGACAGGCCAACTAATGAAAAACTGTTTTTT.

The J gene is TRBJ2-5, the V gene TRBV7-2; 8 nucleotides align to TRBD2. The length of the CDR3 is 14 residues. The germline V gene encodes CDR1 SGHTA and CDR2 FQGNSA. The trim removed 3 bases at V and 4 bases at J, leaving 4 bases unmatched. In DNA, the CDR3 is TGTGCCAGCAGCTTCGCGGGAGGCCGAGAGACCCAGTACTTC. Translated, it gives CASSFAGGRETQYF.

This clone has more than one count but fewer than ten. This rearrangement joins TRBV6-1 to TRBJ2-1; 9 nucleotides agree with TRBD2. Trimming took 6 bases from V and 5 from J; bases not matched to a gene: 2. This CDR3 spans 13 amino acids. Looked up from germline, CDR1 is MNHNS and CDR2 is SASEGT. This chain's CDR3 is CASRREGDNEQFF. DNA of the CDR3: TGTGCCAGCAGGCGGGAGGGCGACAATGAGCAGTTCTTC.

The chain links TRBV29-1 to TRBJ2-2; TRBD2 agrees at 12 bases. The CDR3 loop spans 16 amino acids. From germline, CDR1 is SQVTM and CDR2 ANQGSEA. V dropped 6 bases and J dropped 1; count of bases not matched to a gene: 6. CDR3 residues: CSVRLLAGGNTGELFF. The CDR3, as DNA: TGCAGCGTGAGGCTACTAGCGGGGGGGAACACCGGGGAGCTGTTTTTT.

The chain carries TRBV6-1 and TRBJ1-1; tentatively, D is TRBD1 (5 bases). V lost 3 bases and J 7 bases, leaving 12 bases between the germline ends. Germline V lookup: CDR1 MNHNS, CDR2 SASEGT. The CDR3 consists of 13 residues. This CDR3 is CASSEMETVEAFF. In nucleotides, the CDR3 is TGTGCCAGCAGTGAGATGGAGACAGTTGAAGCTTTCTTT.

The chain has TRBV2 and TRBJ2-7, with 7 bases lining up with TRBD1. Trimming cost V 6 bases and J 12 bases; bases outside gene matches: 20. The CDR3 consists of 15 residues. CDR1 is SNHLY and CDR2 is FYNNEI in the germline V gene. DNA for the CDR3: TGTGCCAGCAGGCCGGGGTCGGGACAGAACCGACCACTGTACTTC. Translation: CASRPGSGQNRPLYF.

The genes are TRBV7-9 and TRBJ2-3, with D possibly TRBD2 on 6 matching bases. V gave up 2 bases and J gave up 6 bases, with 9 bases separating them. This CDR3 is built from 13 residues. Germline V gene data show CDR1 as SEHNR and CDR2 as FQNEAQ (reference sequence). CDR3 loop: CASSLQGRDTQYF. The CDR3 DNA reads as TGTGCCAGCAGCTTACAAGGGAGGGATACGCAGTATTTT.

The genes are TRBV10-3 and TRBJ2-7, with TRBD2 matching over 8 bases. CDR3 length equals 15 residues. The ends lost 9 bases at V and 5 bases at J; junction bases unmatched: 15. Germline V gives CDR1 ENHRY, CDR2 SYGVKD. The DNA for the CDR3 is TGTGCCATTCGAGACAAGGTCGTCGGGGGGGACGAGCAGTACTTC. Its translation: CAIRDKVVGGDEQYF.

In its sample, this clone was seen a few times. The chain carries TRBV6-1 and TRBJ2-7; 8 bases are a match to TRBD1. Germline CDR1 MNHNS, CDR2 SASEGT. The CDR3 consists of 14 residues. V lost 6 bases and J lost 3; bases outside the gene matches: 7. The CDR3 is CASRIGQGHYEQYF. The CDR3 DNA reads TGTGCCAGCAGAATTGGACAGGGTCACTACGAGCAGTACTTC.

V is TRBV4-1 and J is TRBJ2-2; 15 bases are a match to TRBD2. The V and J ends lost 7 bases and 3 bases, in that order; junction bases with no gene match: 9. This CDR3 has 18 amino acids. Germline CDR1 reads MGHRA; CDR2 reads YSYEKL. CDR3 nucleotide sequence: TGCGCCAGCACCGCGGGACTAGCGGGAGGAGAGTACACCGGGGAGCTGTTTTTT. The encoded protein is CASTAGLAGGEYTGELFF.

This clone was seen a few times. The chain has TRBV5-1 and TRBJ1-2; TRBD1 matches 8 bases. There are 13 residues in the CDR3. Germline values: CDR1 SGHRS, CDR2 YFSETQ. The ends lost 2 bases at V and 3 bases at J; junction bases unmatched: 0. CDR3 DNA sequence: TGCGCCAGCAGCTTACAGGGGGACTATGGCTACACCTTC. This codes for CASSLQGDYGYTF.

The chain links TRBV28 to TRBJ1-6, with D uncertain. Per the germline V gene, CDR1 is MDHEN and CDR2 is SYDVKM. V lost 10 bases to trimming and J lost 0 bases, with 16 bases between them. The CDR3 is made up of 16 amino acids. This chain's CDR3 is CATTEQTSSYNSPLHF. CDR3 DNA sequence: TGTGCCACCACGGAACAGACAAGCTCCTATAATTCACCCCTCCACTTT.

The chain joins TRBV30 to TRBJ1-1; D not certain. CDR1 and CDR2 (germline): GTSNPN, SVGIG (reference sequence). Trimming took 2 bases from V and 1 from J, leaving 8 bases between them. The CDR3 spans 13 residues. The CDR3 bases are TGTGCCTGGAGTTTGATGGCGAACACTGAAGCTTTCTTT. It encodes CAWSLMANTEAFF.

The chain has TRBV19 and TRBJ1-5; the D is unclear. Germline CDR1 reads LNHDA; CDR2 reads SQIVND (reference sequence). CDR3 size: 14 residues. The V gene lost 6 bases and the J gene lost 0 bases, with 9 bases spanning the gap. The CDR3 sequence: CASSRGDSNQPQHF. The CDR3 region has the DNA TGTGCCAGTAGCCGGGGAGATAGCAATCAGCCCCAGCATTTT.

This clone came up a few times. This sequence joins TRBV5-1 and TRBJ1-1; possibly TRBD1 for D (6 bases). The germline V gene encodes CDR1 SGHRS and CDR2 YFSETQ. V gave up 0 bases and J gave up 7 bases, with 13 bases separating them. CDR3 length: 14 amino acids. Here the CDR3 DNA reads TGCGCCAGCAGCTTGGAATGGGGGGGCAGTGAAGCTTTCTTT. Amino acid sequence: CASSLEWGGSEAFF. Together with reference TRBV5-1 and TRBJ1-1, the CDR3 gives the full variable domain: KAGVTQTPRYLIKTRGQQVTLSCSPISGHRSVSWYQQTPGQGLQFLFEYFSETQRNKGNFPGRFSGRQFSNSRSEMNVSTLELGDSALYLCASSLEWGGSEAFFGQGTRLTVV.

In the case of this clone: Additional DNA sequences in this sample encode the identical CDR3. The V call is TRBV9, the J call TRBJ2-1, with 9 nucleotides matching TRBD2. The CDR3 is 16 residues long. The V segment lost 0 bases and the J segment 2 bases; nucleotides outside the gene matches: 3. Per the germline V gene, CDR1 is SGDLS and CDR2 is YYNGEE. The CDR3 coding sequence is TGTGCCAGCAGCGTAGAGGCTAGCGGGACCTACAATGAGCAGTTCTTC. Translating it yields CASSVEASGTYNEQFF.

The chain recombines TRBV28 with TRBJ1-1; a possible D gene is TRBD1 (6 bases). CDR3 size: 15 residues. Trimming stripped 5 bases from V and 1 base from J, with 14 bases between. Germline V gives CDR1 MDHEN, CDR2 SYDVKM. The CDR3 region is CASSETGHQNTEAFF. The CDR3 DNA is TGTGCCAGCAGTGAGACGGGACACCAGAACACTGAAGCTTTCTTT.

This rearrangement joins TRBV7-8 to TRBJ1-2; possibly TRBD1 for D (6 bases). Trimming pared 2 bases from V and 5 bases from J, leaving 18 bases between. The germline V gene encodes CDR1 SGHVS and CDR2 FQNEAQ. This CDR3 region has 16 residues. The DNA of the CDR3 is TGTGCCAGCAGCTTAATTGCCCCAGGGGCAGATTATGGCTACACCTTC. Translated: CASSLIAPGADYGYTF.

This sequence joins TRBV30 and TRBJ1-1, with D perhaps matching TRBD1 (6 bases). This CDR3 spans 15 amino acids. The germline CDR1 and CDR2 sequences are GTSNPN and SVGIG (reference sequence). V was shortened by 2 bases and J by 0 bases, with 13 bases between the two germline ends. Here the CDR3 reads CAWSNRAGMNTEAFF. The CDR3 nucleotides are TGTGCCTGGAGTAACAGGGCAGGGATGAACACTGAAGCTTTCTTT.

The gene calls are TRBV18 and TRBJ1-6; D gene ambiguous. The CDR3 loop spans 17 amino acids. Trimming left V 5 bases short and J 6 bases short, with 20 bases between. CDR1 and CDR2 (germline): KGHSH, LQKENI. The CDR3 DNA is TGTGCCAGCTCAGAGCTTGCAGGTTCCATCTCTAATTCACCCCTCCACTTT. Its protein is CASSELAGSISNSPLHF.

The chain joins TRBV2 to TRBJ1-1, with no clear D. Germline CDR1 reads SNHLY; CDR2 reads FYNNEI. V lost 7 bases and J 2 bases, leaving 14 bases between the germline ends. The CDR3 loop spans 14 amino acids. The CDR3 region is CASNLEGVNTEAFF. In DNA form, the CDR3 reads TGTGCCAGCAATCTAGAGGGAGTAAACACTGAAGCTTTCTTT.

The rearrangement joins TRBV10-1 to TRBJ2-1; possibly TRBD2 for D (5 bases). Germline loops: CDR1 WNHNN, CDR2 SYGVQD (reference sequence). The length of the CDR3 is 12 residues. The V end was cut by 10 bases, the J end by 5 bases, with 12 bases between. This CDR3 is CATIRTDNEQFF. CDR3 sequence (DNA): TGCGCCACAATACGGACTGACAATGAGCAGTTCTTC.

The CDR3 here is CASRTGSWETQYF. The DNA for the CDR3 is TGCGCCAGCAGAACAGGGTCGTGGGAGACCCAGTACTTC. The chain employs TRBV5-1 and TRBJ2-5, with a weak D call TRBD1 (6 bases). Trimming removed 5 bases from V and 5 bases from J, with 13 bases in between. This CDR3 has 13 residues. The germline V gene has CDR1 SGHRS and CDR2 YFSETQ.

The CDR3 DNA sequence: TGTGCCAGTAGTTTTGGAGGAAACACTGAAGCTTTCTTT. It encodes CASSFGGNTEAFF. The rearrangement uses TRBV19 and TRBJ1-1; D remains unclear. V lost 5 bases, J lost 2 bases, and 9 bases lay in between. There are 13 residues in the CDR3. The germline CDR1 and CDR2 sequences are LNHDA and SQIVND (reference sequence).